One sample yielded the 21 T cell receptor beta chains listed below, sequenced in a study of blood T cell repertoires in COVID-19. Data came from immunoSEQ multiplex PCR; TCRdb stores just in-frame clones and leaves some out. Of approximately 300,000 clones in the sample, approximately 84% were seen once. The sequenced sample consisted of PBMCs or T cells enriched from blood (not recorded which). Receptor source: a woman aged 18-35 years who had recovered from COVID-19.

The V gene is TRBV28, the J gene TRBJ2-1; tentative D call: TRBD2 (6 bases). Germline lookup yields CDR1 MDHEN and CDR2 SYDVKM. The germline V and J ends were trimmed by 3 bases and 2 bases, with 17 bases remaining between them. The CDR3 runs 17 residues. The CDR3 region has the DNA TGTGCCAGCAGTTTTCTCGGGAGAGGGGCAACCTACAATGAGCAGTTCTTC. Amino acid sequence: CASSFLGRGATYNEQFF.

In this sample, this clone turned up once. This chain uses TRBV27 with TRBJ2-1; D is unresolved. The V gene lost 3 bases and the J gene lost 10 bases, with 10 bases spanning the gap. The CDR3 consists of 12 residues. CDR1 is MNHEY, CDR2 SMNVEV, per germline (reference sequence). The CDR3 DNA follows: TGTGCCAGCAGTTTTGACTCCATAGAGCAGTTCTTC. Translating it yields CASSFDSIEQFF.

This clone is a singleton in its sample. J is TRBJ2-3 and V is TRBV7-3; 8 bases are a match to TRBD2. The germline CDR1 and CDR2 sequences are SGHTA and FQGTGA. Unmatched junction bases numbered 6, after V lost 3 bases and J lost 1 base. The CDR3 is made up of 16 amino acids. In DNA form, the CDR3 reads TGTGCCAGCAGCTTTACTAGCGGAGGGGGCACAGATACGCAGTATTTT. This gives the protein CASSFTSGGGTDTQYF.

The chain has TRBV18 and TRBJ1-4; 7 bases line up with TRBD1. V lost 2 bases to trimming and J lost 0 bases; unmatched junction nucleotides: 6. Germline-derived CDR1 and CDR2 are KGHSH and LQKENI. The CDR3 totals 17 residues. CDR3 region: CASSPSHRGSTNEKLFF. Written as DNA, the CDR3 is TGTGCCAGCTCACCATCCCACAGGGGATCAACTAATGAAAAACTGTTTTTT. Full variable domain (remainder filled in from reference TRBV18 and TRBJ1-4): NAGVMQNPRHLVRRRGQEARLRCSPMKGHSHVYWYRQLPEEGLKFMVYLQKENIIDESGMPKERFSAEFPKEGPSILRIQQVVRGDSAAYFCASSPSHRGSTNEKLFFGSGTQLSVL.

The V gene is TRBV30, the J gene TRBJ2-2; D is unresolved. Deletions cut 4 bases from V and 7 bases from J, with 7 bases between. Per the germline V gene, CDR1 is GTSNPN and CDR2 is SVGIG (reference sequence). The CDR3 covers 11 residues. The CDR3 region is CAWMENGELFF. The CDR3 coding sequence is TGTGCCTGGATGGAGAACGGGGAGCTGTTTTTT.

This chain joins TRBV5-1 and TRBJ1-2; TRBD1 agrees at 10 bases. The CDR3 extends over 16 amino acids. V gave up 4 bases and J gave up 3 bases; unmatched junction bases: 9. Looked up from germline, CDR1 is SGHRS and CDR2 is YFSETQ. Here the CDR3 DNA reads TGCGCCAGCAGCCTCGGACAGGGGGGGTCGGACTATGGCTACACCTTC. It codes for CASSLGQGGSDYGYTF.

The gene calls are TRBV1 and TRBJ2-1; the table's D call, TRBD2, has no DNA check behind it. TRBV1 is described as a pseudogene. The length of the CDR3 is 17 residues. CDR3 protein: CTSSQHAGTSGDNEQFF. The CDR3, as DNA: TGCACCAGCAGCCAACACGCCGGGACTAGCGGGGACAATGAGCAGTTCTTC.

This rearrangement joins TRBV13 to TRBJ2-7, with a weak D call TRBD1 (6 bases). Germline V gene sequence: CDR1 PRHDT, CDR2 FYEKMQ (reference sequence). Trimming shortened V by 5 bases and J by 6 bases, and 11 bases separated the two germline ends. CDR3 length: 12 amino acids. Here the CDR3 reads CASSGTDSEQYF. Written as DNA, the CDR3 is TGTGCCAGCAGCGGGACGGACAGCGAGCAGTACTTC.

The chain joins TRBV28 to TRBJ1-4, with D maybe TRBD1 (6 bases). The CDR3 loop spans 13 amino acids. Germline CDR1 reads MDHEN; CDR2 reads SYDVKM. V lost 5 bases, J lost 7 bases, and 11 bases lay in between. The CDR3 sequence: CASSGQWGEKLFF. CDR3 in DNA: TGTGCCAGCAGTGGACAGTGGGGTGAAAAACTGTTTTTT. Full variable domain (rest looked up from reference TRBV28 and TRBJ1-4): DVKVTQSSRYLVKRTGEKVFLECVQDMDHENMFWYRQDPGLGLRLIYFSYDVKMKEKGDIPEGYSVSREKKERFSLILESASTNQTSMYLCASSGQWGEKLFFGSGTQLSVL.

The V gene is TRBV29-1, the J gene TRBJ2-5; D is perhaps TRBD2 (6 bases). The germline CDR1 and CDR2 sequences are SQVTM and ANQGSEA. The germline V and J ends were trimmed by 6 bases and 0 bases, with 8 bases remaining between them. The CDR3 extends over 12 amino acids. CDR3 loop: CSVSSDQETQYF. In DNA, the CDR3 is TGCAGCGTCTCTAGCGACCAAGAGACCCAGTACTTC.

The V call is TRBV7-2, the J call TRBJ1-5; the match to TRBD1 covers 7 bases. Germline V gives CDR1 SGHTA, CDR2 FQGNSA. V lost 5 bases to trimming and J lost 5 bases; unmatched junction nucleotides: 9. The CDR3 has 15 amino acids. The CDR3 protein is CASSIRQGGDQPQHF. The CDR3 DNA follows: TGTGCCAGCAGCATCCGACAGGGTGGGGATCAGCCCCAGCATTTT.

The chain links TRBV4-1 to TRBJ1-4; 8 nucleotides align to TRBD1. This CDR3 has 15 residues. Trimming removed 1 base from V and 7 bases from J; junction bases left unmatched: 5. Germline loops: CDR1 MGHRA, CDR2 YSYEKL. In nucleotides, the CDR3 is TGCGCCAGCAGCCAAGGGACAGGGATCGGTGAAAAACTGTTTTTT. Translating it yields CASSQGTGIGEKLFF.

This clone has more than one count but fewer than ten. The genes are TRBV4-1 and TRBJ2-7; tentatively, D is TRBD2 (5 bases). The V gene lost 3 bases and the J gene lost 3 bases, with 9 bases spanning the gap. Germline V gene sequence: CDR1 MGHRA, CDR2 YSYEKL. The CDR3 spans 13 residues. CDR3 protein: CASSQEEYYEQYF. CDR3 nucleotide sequence: TGCGCCAGCAGCCAGGAGGAGTACTACGAGCAGTACTTC.

V is TRBV19 and J is TRBJ2-1, with 10 positions matching TRBD1. The J segment lost 8 bases and the V segment lost 1 base, leaving 11 bases of the junction unmatched. Germline values: CDR1 LNHDA, CDR2 SQIVND (reference sequence). CDR3 length: 17 amino acids. The CDR3 sequence: CASSIGRPRDRGHEQFF. For the CDR3, the DNA is TGTGCCAGTAGTATAGGGCGACCCCGGGACAGGGGCCATGAGCAGTTCTTC.

This chain uses TRBV5-1 with TRBJ1-2; D not resolved. The CDR3 has 14 residues. CDR1 is SGHRS, CDR2 YFSETQ, per germline. V was pared by 1 base and J by 2 bases, with 9 bases between. The CDR3 region is CASSLFNTNYGYTF. CDR3 DNA sequence: TGCGCCAGCAGCTTGTTTAACACAAACTATGGCTACACCTTC.

The V call is TRBV5-1, the J call TRBJ2-3; TRBD2 matches at 8 bases. The junction had 11 bases not matched to a gene; V was cut back by 4 bases and J by 4 bases. The CDR3 runs to 16 residues. Germline V CDR1 and CDR2: SGHRS, YFSETQ. The CDR3 DNA follows: TGCGCCAGCAGCCGCGCGGGACTAGGCGGGCCAGATACGCAGTATTTT. This encodes CASSRAGLGGPDTQYF.

The CDR3 coding sequence is TGTGCCAGCAGCTTGGCCTGGGAGGTGTTCTCTGGAAACACCATATATTTT. Translated: CASSLAWEVFSGNTIYF. The V call is TRBV5-5, the J call TRBJ1-3; D call uncertain. Trimming shortened V by 0 bases and J by 0 bases, and 13 bases separated the two germline ends. CDR1 and CDR2 (germline): SGHKS, YYEKEE (reference sequence). The length of the CDR3 is 17 residues.

This sequence joins TRBV7-9 and TRBJ2-5; possibly TRBD2 for D (6 bases). Germline CDR1 is SEHNR and CDR2 is FQNEAQ (reference sequence). Trimming pared 0 bases from V and 4 bases from J, leaving 15 bases between. The CDR3 is 16 residues long. The CDR3 DNA reads as TGTGCCAGCAGCTTAGCCGTTCACTCCGGGGGAGAGACCCAGTACTTC. Its translation: CASSLAVHSGGETQYF.

The V gene is TRBV5-6, the J gene TRBJ2-4; D gene uncertain. CDR1 is SGHDT, CDR2 YYEEEE, per germline. Trimming cost V 1 base and J 8 bases, with 7 bases left between them. CDR3 length equals 12 residues. The CDR3 protein is CASSLYQDIQYF. In DNA, the CDR3 is TGTGCCAGCAGCTTGTATCAGGACATTCAGTACTTC.

The CDR3 DNA follows: TGTGCCAGCAGCGTAGAACCGGATTCACCCCTCCACTTT. Encoded protein: CASSVEPDSPLHF. The chain combines TRBV9 with TRBJ1-6; D call uncertain. This CDR3 has 13 residues. The V end lost 0 bases, the J end lost 8 bases, and 6 bases lay between the germline ends. Per germline, CDR1 SGDLS and CDR2 YYNGEE.

V is TRBV3-1 (or the pseudogene TRBV3-2) and J is TRBJ2-5; 9 bases map to TRBD1. J was trimmed by 5 bases and V by 1 base; bases with no gene match: 5. CDR3 length equals 15 residues. Looked up from germline, CDR1 is LGHDT and CDR2 is YNNKEL (reference sequence). Written as DNA, the CDR3 is TGTGCCAGCAGCCAAGGGACAGGGGATTGGGAGACCCAGTACTTC. Protein product: CASSQGTGDWETQYF.